Presented here are 14 T cell receptor beta chains from one specimen sequenced in a study of PD-1 blockade in classical Hodgkin lymphoma (dated by TCRdb to 2020 to 2021). The time point label for this specimen denotes: cycle 2 day 1 (C2D1) of nivolumab. Relapse after autologous stem cell transplantation had occurred in all trial patients, and cohorts A, B and C were distinguished by prior brentuximab vedotin exposure. Receptors were amplified or captured by the immunoSEQ multiplex PCR assay. Entries here come from immuneACCESS through TCRdb and include only in-frame sequences with V and J called. Some clones fail to appear in such tables; in the studies checked, an unresolved V gene covers under half of the shortfall, and the cause of the remainder is unknown. This sample comprises over 25,000 clones, roughly 70% of them detected only once. The ten top clones hold approximately 16% of the sample.

The sequencing here drew on peripheral blood mononuclear cells (PBMCs), taken before the second cycle of nivolumab. Receptors were obtained from a human donor with classical Hodgkin lymphoma.

Comment on this clone: Given a much more abundant clone one base away, this may be a read error. In the same sample, other DNA sequences code for this CDR3. This chain uses TRBV2 with TRBJ1-2; maybe TRBD1 (5 bases). Germline assignment: CDR1 SNHLY and CDR2 FYNNEI. This CDR3 has 13 residues. V was shortened by 9 bases and J by 3 bases, with 14 bases between the two germline ends. The CDR3 loop reads CASKWDVDYGYTF. CDR3 sequence (DNA): TGTGCCAGTAAATGGGACGTGGACTATGGCTACACCTTC.

This clone was detected only a few times. The chain links TRBV4-1 to TRBJ2-1, with 12 bases matching TRBD2. There are 16 residues in the CDR3. Germline V CDR1 and CDR2: MGHRA, YSYEKL. V gave up 1 base and J gave up 8 bases; unmatched junction bases: 6. This CDR3 reads CASSQAGTSGWDEQFF. The DNA for the CDR3 is TGCGCCAGCAGCCAAGCCGGGACTAGCGGGTGGGATGAGCAGTTCTTC.

The rearrangement joins TRBV6-1 to TRBJ1-4; D perhaps matches TRBD1 (5 bases). Germline V lookup: CDR1 MNHNS, CDR2 SASEGT. Trimming shortened V by 6 bases and J by 2 bases, and 10 bases separated the two germline ends. The CDR3 length is 14 residues. The CDR3 DNA follows: TGTGCCAGCAGGGGGCGGGGGACTAATGAAAAACTGTTTTTT. Translated: CASRGRGTNEKLFF.

This clone has more than one count but fewer than ten. The chain uses TRBV2 and TRBJ1-6; D unresolved. This CDR3 spans 14 amino acids. V gave up 2 bases and J gave up 8 bases, with 10 bases separating them. Germline-derived CDR1 and CDR2 are SNHLY and FYNNEI. The CDR3 bases are TGTGCCAGCAGTGAATTGCCCCTGGATTCACCCCTCCACTTT. It codes for CASSELPLDSPLHF. The full variable domain, its missing parts supplied by reference TRBV2 and TRBJ1-6, is EPEVTQTPSHQVTQMGQEVILRCVPISNHLYFYWYRQILGQKVEFLVSFYNNEISEKSEIFDDQFSVERPDGSNFTLKIRSTKLEDSAMYFCASSELPLDSPLHFGNGTRLTVT.

V usage is TRBV7-2 and J usage is TRBJ2-5, with TRBD2 as a possible D gene (6 bases). Trimming stripped 1 base from V and 0 bases from J, with 9 bases between. The CDR3 totals 15 residues. Germline lookup yields CDR1 SGHTA and CDR2 FQGNSA. CDR3 in amino acids: CASSLVWGDQETQYF. Written as DNA, the CDR3 is TGTGCCAGCAGCTTAGTGTGGGGGGACCAAGAGACCCAGTACTTC.

V and J are TRBV7-9 and TRBJ1-2; the D is unclear. V lost 3 bases to trimming and J lost 8 bases, with 10 bases between them. Germline V gene lookup returns CDR1 SEHNR and CDR2 FQNEAQ (reference sequence). This CDR3 comprises 12 residues. The CDR3 DNA reads TGTGCCAGCAGCTTGGATCTGGAGGGCTACACCTTC. Translation: CASSLDLEGYTF.

This clone was picked up one time. The chain carries TRBV7-6 and TRBJ1-4; D is undetermined. The CDR3 has 13 residues. Trimming took 1 base from V and 10 from J, leaving 10 bases between them. Germline CDR1 and CDR2: SGHVS and FNYEAQ. CDR3 protein: CASSLDSMGKLFF. CDR3 DNA sequence: TGTGCCAGCAGCTTAGACAGCATGGGAAAACTGTTTTTT.

The V call is TRBV4-3, the J call TRBJ2-7, with D tentatively TRBD2 (5 bases). The CDR3 has 13 amino acids. The germline V gene encodes CDR1 LGHNA and CDR2 YSLEER. Trimming left V 3 bases short and J 3 bases short, with 9 bases between. CDR3 amino acids: CASSQAAGYEQYF. In DNA, the CDR3 is TGCGCCAGCAGCCAGGCCGCGGGCTACGAGCAGTACTTC.

This clone was detected once. This chain connects TRBV7-2 to TRBJ1-2; D is possibly TRBD1 (5 bases). Trimming removed 5 bases at V and 2 bases at J, with 18 bases between. This CDR3 is 16 amino acids long. Germline loops: CDR1 SGHTA, CDR2 FQGNSA. The CDR3 DNA follows: TGTGCCAGCAGCCCGACTTCGGGGCGAGCAAACTATGGCTACACCTTC. Translated: CASSPTSGRANYGYTF.

This chain uses TRBV28 with TRBJ1-1; tentatively, D is TRBD1 (5 bases). Germline-derived CDR1 and CDR2 are MDHEN and SYDVKM. V was cut by 6 bases and J by 6 bases, with 11 bases left in between. CDR3 length equals 12 residues. The CDR3 region has the DNA TGTGCCAGCAGCCCCGGGGGGGCTGAAGCTTTCTTT. Translating it yields CASSPGGAEAFF.

The table lists this clone with a count of one. As DNA, the CDR3 is TGCGCCAGCAGTGAAGTCCAGGTGAACACTGAAGCTTTCTTT. This sequence encodes CASSEVQVNTEAFF. V and J are TRBV10-2 and TRBJ1-1; D unclear. The CDR3 sequence is 14 residues long. V lost 3 bases and J 0 bases, leaving 8 bases between the germline ends. Per the germline V gene, CDR1 is WSHSY and CDR2 is SAAADI.

The chain carries TRBV6-1 and TRBJ2-6; D possibly corresponds to TRBD1 (6 bases). The CDR3 length is 17 residues. V was pared by 3 bases and J by 7 bases, with 19 bases between. The V gene's germline CDR1 is MNHNS and CDR2 SASEGT. The CDR3 loop is CASSDGAGVYFANVLTF. CDR3 sequence (DNA): TGTGCCAGCAGTGATGGGGCAGGGGTTTATTTTGCCAACGTCCTGACTTTC.

V and J are TRBV11-2 and TRBJ2-5, with TRBD2 matching over 8 bases. The trim removed 3 bases at V and 7 bases at J, leaving 13 bases unmatched. The CDR3 totals 16 residues. Germline lookup yields CDR1 SGHAT and CDR2 FQNNGV. The CDR3 coding sequence is TGTGCCAGCAGCTTCGGGGGGGCTGGCGAACCGGGGACCCAGTACTTC. This translates into CASSFGGAGEPGTQYF.

The chain couples TRBV5-1 to TRBJ1-5; tentative D call: TRBD1 (6 bases). The V gene lost 4 bases and the J gene lost 3 bases, with 17 bases spanning the gap. Germline V gene sequence: CDR1 SGHRS, CDR2 YFSETQ. The CDR3 contains 16 residues. CDR3 amino acids: CASSRDPQGNNQPQHF. The DNA of the CDR3 is TGCGCCAGCAGCAGGGATCCTCAGGGGAACAATCAGCCCCAGCATTTT.